This TCR beta chain stems from a study of shared clonotypes between healthy human individuals. Genomic DNA of every subset was divided equally among multiple immunoSEQ plates. Sequencing was performed with immunoSEQ multiplex PCR; in TCRdb, only in-frame clones are kept and a portion is missing. The sample has roughly 1.4 million clones, just under 99% seen once; the top ten hold roughly 0.35%. Concerning this clone itself: This specimen includes other DNA sequences encoding the same CDR3.

The CDR3 totals 14 residues. Germline-derived CDR1 and CDR2 are SGHTS and YDEGEE. The V end lost 1 base, the J end lost 3 bases, and 10 bases lay between the germline ends. The sample comprised naive CD4+ T cells sorted from blood. Subset described: CD45RA+ positively selected. The V call is TRBV5-8, the J call TRBJ2-5; D call uncertain. The sequence came from a man under 40 in good health. The CDR3 spells CASSLLGIEETQYF. The CDR3, as DNA: TGTGCCAGCAGCTTGTTGGGGATAGAAGAGACCCAGTACTTC.